The T cell receptor (beta chain) under discussion was sequenced for a study of CD8 T cells in ankylosing spondylitis. Via MiXCR, TCRdb re-called the 5' RACE reads, giving one row per CDR3 protein. The sample holds roughly 370,000 distinct CDR3 sequences, more than 20% seen once. About this clonotype itself: The target antigen is unknown.

Trimming took 2 bases from V and 3 from J, leaving 14 bases between them. Germline V gene sequence: CDR1 SGHVS, CDR2 FQNEAQ. The CDR3 covers 15 residues. Study-wide findings and caveats: Ankylosing spondylitis blood appeared to be characterized by a TCR beta motif of roughly eight highly homologous variants.

The specimen sequenced was blood, either unsorted or a sorted T cell fraction (not recorded which). The chain is built from TRBV7-8 and TRBJ2-7; D could derive from TRBD1 or TRBD2 (5 bases each). The sequence derives from a male donor with ankylosing spondylitis. The CDR3: CASSLTARGRYEQYF. Here the CDR3 DNA reads TGTGCCAGCAGCTTAACGGCTAGGGGACGCTACGAGCAGTACTTC.